This record covers a single T cell receptor (beta chain). The entry originates in a study of blood T cell repertoires in COVID-19. About the research overall: PBMCs, B-cell-depleted T cells, or T cells were the source of the cDNA or gDNA that made up the material.

Original processing notes: Amplification of reference gene primers was used by the study to estimate nucleated cell counts. Method: immunoSEQ multiplex PCR; TCRdb's copy keeps in-frame clones and lacks some. The D gene and trimming were derived from the DNA, and the V and J assignments and clone size from that table. This repertoire shows about 400,000 clones, nearly 90% found once; its top ten account for approximately 2.1%. Those who participated ranged in age from roughly 18 to 90 years and resided in about two dozen US areas. Germline V gene lookup returns CDR1 LGHDT and CDR2 YNNKEL (reference sequence). Deletions cut 2 bases from V and 5 bases from J, with 12 bases between. This CDR3 has 14 residues.

The rearrangement joins TRBV3-1 (or the pseudogene TRBV3-2) to TRBJ2-5; a weak D match, TRBD2 (6 bases). The TCR was taken from a woman aged 40 to 50 with acute COVID-19. Sequencing was performed on PBMCs or T cells enriched from blood (not recorded which). CDR3 sequence reads: CASSQLAVVETQYF. The CDR3 nucleotides read TGTGCCAGCAGCCAATTAGCGGTGGTCGAGACCCAGTACTTC.